Below, one T cell receptor beta chain is given with its context. In assigning cohorts, the study relied on participant-reported clinical history. Before being deemed recovered, Cohort 3 donors had two negative PCRs, clearance, or symptom resolution. Here immunoSEQ multiplex PCR was the method, and the copy in TCRdb shows in-frame clones only, minus some. The data contain some 300,000 clones, about 90% of them seen just once; the ten biggest clones take up 0.9% to 1.2%. The data were obtained in a study of blood T cell repertoires in COVID-19. Overall study: Spain, Italy and the United States supplied samples that represented acute and convalescent COVID-19.

The sample comprised PBMCs or T cells enriched from blood (not recorded which). The clonotype was recovered from a woman in her twenties or thirties who had recovered from COVID-19.

DNA for the CDR3: TGTGCCAGCGCCAGGGGAAGCAATCAGCCCCAGCATTTT. This gives the protein CASARGSNQPQHF. This chain links TRBV12-3 or TRBV12-4 with TRBJ1-5; D is possibly TRBD1 (6 bases). V lost 8 bases and J lost 1, with 9 bases in between. There are 13 residues in the CDR3.